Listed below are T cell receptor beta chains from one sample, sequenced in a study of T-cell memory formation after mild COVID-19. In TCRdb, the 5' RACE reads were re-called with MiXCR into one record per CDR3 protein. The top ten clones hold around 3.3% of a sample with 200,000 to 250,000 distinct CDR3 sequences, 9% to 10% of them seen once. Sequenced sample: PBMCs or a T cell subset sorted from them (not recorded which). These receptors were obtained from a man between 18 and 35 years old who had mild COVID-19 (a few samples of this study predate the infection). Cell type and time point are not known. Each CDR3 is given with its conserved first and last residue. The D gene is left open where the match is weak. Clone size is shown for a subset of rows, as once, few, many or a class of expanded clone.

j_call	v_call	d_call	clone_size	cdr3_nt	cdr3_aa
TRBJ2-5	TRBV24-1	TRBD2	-	TGTGCCACCAGTGATATCCGGGGGGGAGAGACCCAGTACTTC	CATSDIRGGETQYF
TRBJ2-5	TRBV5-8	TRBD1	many	TGTGCCAGCAGCCCAGGGACAGGGGGAGAGACCCAGTACTTC	CASSPGTGGETQYF
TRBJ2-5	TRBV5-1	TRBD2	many	TGCGCCAGCAGCCCCGGACTAGCGGGGCAAGAGACCCAGTACTTC	CASSPGLAGQETQYF
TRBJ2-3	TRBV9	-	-	TGTGCCAGCAGCGTAGAGGCAGCAGATACGCAGTATTTT	CASSVEAADTQYF
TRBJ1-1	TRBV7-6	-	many	TGTGCCAGCAGCTTAATTGAAGGGGGCACTGAAGCTTTCTTT	CASSLIEGGTEAFF
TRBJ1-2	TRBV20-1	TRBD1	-	TGCAGTGCAATCACCGGGACAGGGAACTATGGCTACACCTTC	CSAITGTGNYGYTF
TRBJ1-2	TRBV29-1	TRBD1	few	TGCAGCGTTGACGCCGGACAGGGTCGTGGCTACACCTTC	CSVDAGQGRGYTF
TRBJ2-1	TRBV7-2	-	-	TGTGCCAGCAGTCCGGACCGGGCGGTGATCAATGAGCAGTTCTTC	CASSPDRAVINEQFF
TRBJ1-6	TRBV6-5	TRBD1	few	TGTGCCAGCAGTCCGGGACAGGGCGTCTCCTATAATTCACCCCTCCACTTT	CASSPGQGVSYNSPLHF
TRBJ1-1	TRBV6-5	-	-	TGTGCCAGCAGTCACAGGGTTGGGACTGAAGCTTTCTTT	CASSHRVGTEAFF
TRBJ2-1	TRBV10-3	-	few	TGTGCCATCAGTGAGTTAAGTTCAGAGCAGTTCTTC	CAISELSSEQFF
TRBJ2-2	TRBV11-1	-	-	TGTGCCAGCAGCAGGGGGATCACCGGGGAGCTGTTTTTT	CASSRGITGELFF
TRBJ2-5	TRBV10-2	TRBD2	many	TGCGCCAGCAGTGACTCAGCGGGGCCGGGACAAGAGACCCAGTACTTC	CASSDSAGPGQETQYF
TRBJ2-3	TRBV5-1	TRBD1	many	TGCGCCAGCAGCCCGACGGGACAGAGCACAGATACGCAGTATTTT	CASSPTGQSTDTQYF
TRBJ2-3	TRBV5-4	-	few	TGTGCCAGCGCGGCCTTTCTTTCGGATACGCAGTATTTT	CASAAFLSDTQYF
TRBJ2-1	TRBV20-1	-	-	TGCAGTGCTAGAGATGGCCGGGTTATCAGCAATGAGCAGTTCTTC	CSARDGRVISNEQFF
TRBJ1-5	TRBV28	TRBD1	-	TGTGCCAGCAGTCTGGAAAATCCGGGACAGGGGAATCAGCCCCAGCATTTT	CASSLENPGQGNQPQHF
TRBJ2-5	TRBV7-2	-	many	TGTGCCAGCAGCTCAAGTAAACAGGGATGGGAGACCCAGTACTTC	CASSSSKQGWETQYF
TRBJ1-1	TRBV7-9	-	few	TGTGCCAGCAAGTTGGAGGAAGGGGCGAATACTGAAGCTTTCTTT	CASKLEEGANTEAFF
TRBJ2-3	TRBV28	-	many	TGTGCCAGCAGTTCTCCGGGGGGCGGCGTGCATACGCAGTATTTT	CASSSPGGGVHTQYF
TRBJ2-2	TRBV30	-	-	TGTGCCTGGAGTCGAGGGGGGCCGAACACCGGGGAGCTGTTTTTT	CAWSRGGPNTGELFF
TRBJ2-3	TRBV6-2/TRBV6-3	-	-	TGTGCCAGCAGTTCATACCGGGACACCCCTACGCAGTATTTT	CASSSYRDTPTQYF
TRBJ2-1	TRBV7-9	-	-	TGTGCCAGCAGCTTGAGAGGGGGTCTTAGTGAGCAGTTCTTC	CASSLRGGLSEQFF
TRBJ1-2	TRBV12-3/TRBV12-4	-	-	TGTGCCAGCAGTCAGACAGCCTATGGCTACACCTTC	CASSQTAYGYTF
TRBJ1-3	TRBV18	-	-	TGTGCCAGCTCACCACGGCATACTGGAAACACCATATATTTT	CASSPRHTGNTIYF
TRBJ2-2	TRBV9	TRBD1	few	TGTGCCAGCAGCGTAGCTACCAGGTCAGGGGGAGACGCCGGGGAGCTGTTTTTT	CASSVATRSGGDAGELFF
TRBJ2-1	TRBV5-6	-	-	TGTGCCAGCAGCCCCCTTCCGGCAGGGAGAACCTACAATGAGCAGTTCTTC	CASSPLPAGRTYNEQFF
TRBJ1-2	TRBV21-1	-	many	TGTGCCAGCAGCAGGGTTCCCATTGGCTACACCTTC	CASSRVPIGYTF
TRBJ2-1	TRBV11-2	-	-	TGTGCCAGCAGCATTCTTTACCTGGGGGCTAGGCATAATGAGCAGTTCTTC	CASSILYLGARHNEQFF
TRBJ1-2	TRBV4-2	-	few	TGTGCCAGCAGCCACCCCGGGACATATGGCTACACCTTC	CASSHPGTYGYTF
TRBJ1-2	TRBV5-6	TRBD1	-	TGTGCCAGCATCGACAGGGGGCTTGGCTACACCTTC	CASIDRGLGYTF
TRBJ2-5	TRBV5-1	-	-	TGCGCCAGCAGCTCCCTCAGCCACCAAGAGACCCAGTACTTC	CASSSLSHQETQYF
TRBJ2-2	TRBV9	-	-	TGTGCCAGCAGCACCGGGCCTCCCTTTGGGTTCACCGGGGAGCTGTTTTTT	CASSTGPPFGFTGELFF
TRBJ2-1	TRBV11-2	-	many	TGTGCCAGCAGCTTAAGAGTTTCCTACAATGAGCAGTTCTTC	CASSLRVSYNEQFF
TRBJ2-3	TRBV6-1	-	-	TGTGCCAGCGGGACTCTCCCCCCAGATACGCAGTATTTT	CASGTLPPDTQYF
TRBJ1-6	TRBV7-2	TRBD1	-	TGTGCCAGCAGCTTATTCGGTGAGGGACAGGGTTCTTGGGTGGCCAATTCACCCCTCCACTTT	CASSLFGEGQGSWVANSPLHF
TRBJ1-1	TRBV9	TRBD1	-	TGTGCCAGCAGCGTAGTGGGGACAGGCGACACTGAAGCTTTCTTT	CASSVVGTGDTEAFF
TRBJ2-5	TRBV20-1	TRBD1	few	TGCAGTGGACAGGGGCTTCAAGAGACCCAGTACTTC	CSGQGLQETQYF
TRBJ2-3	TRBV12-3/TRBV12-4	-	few	TGTGCCAGCAGCCACGGAGGAGGCCGCACAGATACGCAGTATTTT	CASSHGGGRTDTQYF
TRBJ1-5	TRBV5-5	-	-	TGTGCCAGCAGCTTCAGCGGAAATCAGCCCCAGCATTTT	CASSFSGNQPQHF
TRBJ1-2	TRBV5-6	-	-	TGTGCCAGCAGCTTGGTACACAGAAGGTATGGCTACACCTTC	CASSLVHRRYGYTF
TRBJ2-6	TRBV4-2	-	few	TGTGCCAGCAGCCAAGGGCAGCAAGGCTCTGGGGCCAACGTCCTGACTTTC	CASSQGQQGSGANVLTF
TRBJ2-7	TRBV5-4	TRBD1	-	TGTGCCAGCAGCCCTGGGACAGGGGGGAAGGAGCAGTACTTC	CASSPGTGGKEQYF
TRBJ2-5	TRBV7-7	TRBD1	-	TGTGCTAGCAGCTTAGGGGACAGGGGGCGTGGAGAGACCCAGTACTTC	CASSLGDRGRGETQYF
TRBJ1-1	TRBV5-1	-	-	TGCGCCAGCAGCTTGGCCCGGATGAACACTGAAGCTTTCTTT	CASSLARMNTEAFF
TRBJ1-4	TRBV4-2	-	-	TGTGCCAGCAGCCCGTCGAGGGCCCTGAACGAAAAACTGTTTTTT	CASSPSRALNEKLFF